The clone carrying this T cell receptor beta chain was counted between two and nine times. Its antigen is not identified. The germline CDR1 and CDR2 sequences are SEHNR and FQNEAQ (reference sequence). V dropped 2 bases and J dropped 0 bases, with 21 bases sitting between them. The CDR3 is 19 amino acids. The data belong to a study of cytomegalovirus exposure and HLA in healthy donors. In the PCR, 60 Vbeta and 13 Jbeta primers were used. Assay: immunoSEQ multiplex PCR; the TCRdb copy retains only in-frame clones and omits some. The sample shows around 150,000 clones, about 75% of them seen only once. Study results and limitations: A later analysis showed HLA-associated TCR beta chains outstripping equally common others in clonal expansion. Confirmation in vitro established that three CMV-associated chains were specific for CMV antigens.

The TCR sequence derives from a woman aged 45-65 years in good health and CMV-seropositive. Source material: PBMCs. The chain has TRBV7-9 and TRBJ2-3; D is possibly TRBD2 (6 bases). CDR3: CASSLMLRIADTSTDTQYF. In nucleotides, the CDR3 is TGTGCCAGCAGCTTAATGCTGCGAATAGCGGATACTAGCACAGATACGCAGTATTTT.